This passage covers 2 T cell receptor beta chains from one sample sequenced in a study of OX40 agonist ivuxolimab in advanced cancers. Measured with immunoSEQ multiplex PCR; TCRdb has only the in-frame clones, and not every one. The sample lists about 62,000 clones; 79% were seen once. This material consisted of CD4+ or CD8+ T cells sorted from blood, taken in a trial of the OX40 agonist ivuxolimab. These receptors originate from an adult with an advanced solid tumor such as melanoma, head and neck, liver or kidney cancer.

The V and J genes are TRBV2 and TRBJ1-1; no reliable D call. Germline loops: CDR1 SNHLY, CDR2 FYNNEI. CDR3 length equals 12 residues. The V gene lost 7 bases and the J gene lost 6 bases, with 12 bases spanning the gap. CDR3 nucleotide sequence: TGTGCCAGCATTCTCGACGGACCTGAAGCTTTCTTT. It translates to CASILDGPEAFF.

The rearrangement uses TRBV10-3 and TRBJ1-1, with a possible D match to TRBD1 (5 bases). The CDR3 runs 11 residues. Trimming took 10 bases from V and 8 from J, leaving 14 bases between them. CDR1 is ENHRY, CDR2 SYGVKD, per germline. In nucleotides, the CDR3 is TGTGCCACTCATGGGGGTTGGGAAGCTTTCTTT. Protein sequence: CATHGGWEAFF.